This T cell receptor (beta chain) was identified in a study of control samples from healthy donors and cancer patients. Only in-frame clones appear in the TCRdb table, and some are missing; sequencing was by immunoSEQ multiplex PCR. Of roughly 24,000 clones in the sample, about 83% were seen once. Germline V gene data show CDR1 as SGHTS and CDR2 as YDEGEE. Germline trimming cut 2 bases from V and 7 bases from J; bases unmatched to any gene: 6. CDR3 size: 15 residues. This receptor was identified in a man between 60 and 75 years old with head and neck cancer. The chain is built from TRBV5-8 and TRBJ1-6, with TRBD1 matching 7 bases. The source material was PBMCs. The CDR3 sequence: CASSFIGTENSPLHF. In DNA, the CDR3 is TGTGCCAGCAGCTTTATTGGGACAGAAAATTCACCCCTCCACTTT.